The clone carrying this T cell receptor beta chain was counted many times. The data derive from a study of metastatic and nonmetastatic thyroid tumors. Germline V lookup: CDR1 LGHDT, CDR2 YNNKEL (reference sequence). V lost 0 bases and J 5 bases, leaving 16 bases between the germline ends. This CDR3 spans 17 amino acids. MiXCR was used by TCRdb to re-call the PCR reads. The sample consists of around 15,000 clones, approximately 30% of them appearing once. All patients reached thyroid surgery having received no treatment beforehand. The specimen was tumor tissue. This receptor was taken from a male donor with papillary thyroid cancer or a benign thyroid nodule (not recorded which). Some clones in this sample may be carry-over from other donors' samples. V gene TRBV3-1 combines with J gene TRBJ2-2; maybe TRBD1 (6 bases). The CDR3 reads CASSQDPRGTLTGELFF. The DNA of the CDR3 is TGTGCCAGCAGCCAAGATCCTAGGGGGACCCTGACCGGGGAGCTGTTTTTT.